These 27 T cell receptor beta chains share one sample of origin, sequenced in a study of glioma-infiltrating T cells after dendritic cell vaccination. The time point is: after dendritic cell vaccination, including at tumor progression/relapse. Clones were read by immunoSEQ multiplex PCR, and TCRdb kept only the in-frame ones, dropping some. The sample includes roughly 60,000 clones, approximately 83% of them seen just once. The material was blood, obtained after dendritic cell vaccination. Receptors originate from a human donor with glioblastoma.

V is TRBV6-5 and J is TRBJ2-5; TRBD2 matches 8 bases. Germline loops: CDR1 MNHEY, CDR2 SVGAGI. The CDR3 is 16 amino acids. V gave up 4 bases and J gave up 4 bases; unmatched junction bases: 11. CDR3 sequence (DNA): TGTGCCAGCAGTTCCGACGGGGGGGCCGTAGGAGAGACCCAGTACTTC. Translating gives CASSSDGGAVGETQYF.

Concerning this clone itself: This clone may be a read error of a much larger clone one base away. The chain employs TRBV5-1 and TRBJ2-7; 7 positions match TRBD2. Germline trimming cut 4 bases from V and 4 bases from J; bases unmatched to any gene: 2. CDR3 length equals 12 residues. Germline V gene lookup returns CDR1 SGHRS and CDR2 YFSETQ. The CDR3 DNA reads TGCGCCAGCAGCCCCGGGGGGTACGAGCAGTACTTC. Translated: CASSPGGYEQYF.

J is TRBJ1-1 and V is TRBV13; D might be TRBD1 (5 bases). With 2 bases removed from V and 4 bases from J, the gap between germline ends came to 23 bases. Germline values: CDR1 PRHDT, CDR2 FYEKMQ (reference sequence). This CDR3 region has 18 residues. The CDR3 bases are TGTGCCAGCAGCTTAACCGTATCAGCGGGGGAGGAGGCCACTGAAGCTTTCTTT. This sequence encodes CASSLTVSAGEEATEAFF.

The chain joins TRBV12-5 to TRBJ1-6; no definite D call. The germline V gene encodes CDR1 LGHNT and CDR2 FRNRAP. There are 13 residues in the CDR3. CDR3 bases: TGTGCGACGGCGGCCTCCTATAATTCACCCCTCCACTTT. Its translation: CATAASYNSPLHF.

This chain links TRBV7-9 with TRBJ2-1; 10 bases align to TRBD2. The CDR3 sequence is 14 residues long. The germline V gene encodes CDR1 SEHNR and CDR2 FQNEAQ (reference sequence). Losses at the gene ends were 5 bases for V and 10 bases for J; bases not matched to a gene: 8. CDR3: CASSRLTSGEEQFF. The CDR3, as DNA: TGTGCCAGCAGCCGGCTAACTAGCGGGGAGGAGCAGTTCTTC.

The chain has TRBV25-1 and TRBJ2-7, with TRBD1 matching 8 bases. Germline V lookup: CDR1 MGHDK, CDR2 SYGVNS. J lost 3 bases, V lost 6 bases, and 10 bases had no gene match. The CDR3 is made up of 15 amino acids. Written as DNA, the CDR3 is TGTGCCAGCAGGGGCATGGGACAGGTATACTACGAGCAGTACTTC. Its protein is CASRGMGQVYYEQYF.

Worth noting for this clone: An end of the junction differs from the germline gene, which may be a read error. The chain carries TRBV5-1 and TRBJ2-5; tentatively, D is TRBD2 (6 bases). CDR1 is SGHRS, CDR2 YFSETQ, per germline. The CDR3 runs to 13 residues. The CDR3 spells CASSSDYQETQHF. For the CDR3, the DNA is TGCGCCAGCAGCTCGGACTACCAAGAGACCCAGCACTTC.

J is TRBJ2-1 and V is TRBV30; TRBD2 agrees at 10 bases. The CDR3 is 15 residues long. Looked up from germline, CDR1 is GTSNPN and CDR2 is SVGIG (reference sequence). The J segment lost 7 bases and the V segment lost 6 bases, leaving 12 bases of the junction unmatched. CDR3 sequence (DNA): TGTGCCTGCCCCCTGAGCGGGGGGGCCGGGAATGAGCAGTTCTTC. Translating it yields CACPLSGGAGNEQFF.

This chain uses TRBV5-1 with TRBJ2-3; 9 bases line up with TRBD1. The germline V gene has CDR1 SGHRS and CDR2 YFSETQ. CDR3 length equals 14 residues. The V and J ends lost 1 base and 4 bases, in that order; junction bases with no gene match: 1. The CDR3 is CASSLRDRADTQYF. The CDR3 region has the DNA TGCGCCAGCAGCTTGAGGGACAGGGCAGATACGCAGTATTTT.

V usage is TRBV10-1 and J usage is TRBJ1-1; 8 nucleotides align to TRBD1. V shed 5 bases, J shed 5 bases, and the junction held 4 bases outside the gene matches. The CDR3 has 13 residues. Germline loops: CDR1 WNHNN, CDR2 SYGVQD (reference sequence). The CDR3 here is CASSPGGSTEAFF. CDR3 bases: TGCGCCAGCAGTCCAGGGGGCTCAACTGAAGCTTTCTTT.

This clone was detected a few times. CDR3 nucleotide sequence: TGTGCCAGTAGTAGGACTAGCGGGGGTTACGAGCAGTACTTC. Its translation is CASSRTSGGYEQYF. The chain carries TRBV19 and TRBJ2-7; 13 nucleotides match TRBD2. This CDR3 region has 14 residues. CDR1 and CDR2 from the germline V gene are LNHDA and SQIVND (reference sequence). Trimming at V came to 4 bases and at J to 4 bases, leaving 1 base not matched to a gene.

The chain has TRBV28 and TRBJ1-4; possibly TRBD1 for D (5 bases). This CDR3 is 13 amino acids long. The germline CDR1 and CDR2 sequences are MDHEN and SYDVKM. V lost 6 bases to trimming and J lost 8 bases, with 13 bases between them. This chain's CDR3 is CASRPGTQEKLFF. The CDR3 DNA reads TGTGCCAGCAGACCGGGGACTCAAGAAAAACTGTTTTTT.

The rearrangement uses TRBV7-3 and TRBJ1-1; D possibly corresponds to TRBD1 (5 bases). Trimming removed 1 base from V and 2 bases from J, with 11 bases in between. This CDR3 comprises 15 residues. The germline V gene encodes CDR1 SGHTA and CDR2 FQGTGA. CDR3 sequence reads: CASSLRGTKNTEAFF. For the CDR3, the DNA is TGTGCCAGCAGCTTAAGGGGCACTAAAAACACTGAAGCTTTCTTT.

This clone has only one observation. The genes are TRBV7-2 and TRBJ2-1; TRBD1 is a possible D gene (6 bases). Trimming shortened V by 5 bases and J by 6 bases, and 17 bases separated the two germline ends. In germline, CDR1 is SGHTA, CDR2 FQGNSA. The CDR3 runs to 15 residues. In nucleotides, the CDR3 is TGTGCCAGCAGCCCTTGGACAGAGCGACCCAATGAGCAGTTCTTC. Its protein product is CASSPWTERPNEQFF. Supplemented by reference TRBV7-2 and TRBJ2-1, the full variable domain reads GAGVSQSPSNKVTEKGKDVELRCDPISGHTALYWYRQSLGQGLEFLIYFQGNSAPDKSGLPSDRFSAERTGGSVSTLTIQRTQQEDSAVYLCASSPWTERPNEQFFGPGTRLTVL.

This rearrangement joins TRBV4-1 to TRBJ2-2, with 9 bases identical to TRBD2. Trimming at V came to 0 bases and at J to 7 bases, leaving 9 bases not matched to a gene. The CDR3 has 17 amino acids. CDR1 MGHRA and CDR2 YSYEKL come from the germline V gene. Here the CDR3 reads CASSQDRAGGEFGELFF. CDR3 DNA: TGCGCCAGCAGCCAAGATCGAGCGGGGGGCGAGTTCGGGGAGCTGTTTTTT.

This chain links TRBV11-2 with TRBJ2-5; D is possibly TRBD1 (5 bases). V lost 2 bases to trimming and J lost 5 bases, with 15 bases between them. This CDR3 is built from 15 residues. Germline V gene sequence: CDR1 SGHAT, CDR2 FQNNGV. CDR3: CASSLLGDVRETQYF. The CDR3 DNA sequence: TGTGCCAGCAGCTTATTAGGGGATGTGCGGGAGACCCAGTACTTC.

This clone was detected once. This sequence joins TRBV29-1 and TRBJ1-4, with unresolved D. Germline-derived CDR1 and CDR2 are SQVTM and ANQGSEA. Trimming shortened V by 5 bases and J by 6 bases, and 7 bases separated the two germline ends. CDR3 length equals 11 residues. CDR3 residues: CSVQTDEKLFF. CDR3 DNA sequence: TGCAGCGTTCAAACAGATGAAAAACTGTTTTTT.

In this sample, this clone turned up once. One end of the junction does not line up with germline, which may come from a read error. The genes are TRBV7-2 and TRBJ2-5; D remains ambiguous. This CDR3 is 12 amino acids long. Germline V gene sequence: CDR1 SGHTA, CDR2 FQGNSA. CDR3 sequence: CASNMGSRAPNF. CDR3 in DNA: TGTGCCAGCAACATGGGCTCTCGTGCCCCCAACTTC.

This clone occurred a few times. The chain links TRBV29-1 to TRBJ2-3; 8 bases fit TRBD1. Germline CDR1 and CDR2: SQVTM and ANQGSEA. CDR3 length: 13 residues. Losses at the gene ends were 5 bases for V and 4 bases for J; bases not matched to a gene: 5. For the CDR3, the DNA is TGCAGCGTTCGTTCAGGGGGCCCAGATACGCAGTATTTT. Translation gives CSVRSGGPDTQYF.

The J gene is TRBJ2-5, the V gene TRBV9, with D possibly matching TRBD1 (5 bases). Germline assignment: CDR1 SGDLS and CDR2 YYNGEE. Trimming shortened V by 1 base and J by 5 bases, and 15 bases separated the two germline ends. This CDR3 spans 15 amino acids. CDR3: CASSVQGARGETQYF. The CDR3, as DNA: TGTGCCAGCAGCGTACAGGGCGCCCGTGGGGAGACCCAGTACTTC.

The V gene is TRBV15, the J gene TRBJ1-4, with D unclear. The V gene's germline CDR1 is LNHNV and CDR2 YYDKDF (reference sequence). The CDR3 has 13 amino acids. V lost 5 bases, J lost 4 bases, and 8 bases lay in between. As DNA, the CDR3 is TGTGCCACCAGCGGGCGGGGTAATGAAAAACTGTTTTTT. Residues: CATSGRGNEKLFF. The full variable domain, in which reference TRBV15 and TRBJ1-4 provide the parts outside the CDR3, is DAMVIQNPRYQVTQFGKPVTLSCSQTLNHNVMYWYQQKSSQAPKLLFHYYDKDFNNEADTPDNFQSRRPNTSFCFLDIRSPGLGDTAMYLCATSGRGNEKLFFGSGTQLSVL.

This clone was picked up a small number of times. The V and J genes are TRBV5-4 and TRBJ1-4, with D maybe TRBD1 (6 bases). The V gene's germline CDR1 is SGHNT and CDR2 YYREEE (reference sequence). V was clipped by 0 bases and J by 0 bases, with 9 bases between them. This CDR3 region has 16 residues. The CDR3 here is CASSLGAGATNEKLFF. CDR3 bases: TGTGCCAGCAGCTTGGGGGCAGGGGCAACTAATGAAAAACTGTTTTTT.

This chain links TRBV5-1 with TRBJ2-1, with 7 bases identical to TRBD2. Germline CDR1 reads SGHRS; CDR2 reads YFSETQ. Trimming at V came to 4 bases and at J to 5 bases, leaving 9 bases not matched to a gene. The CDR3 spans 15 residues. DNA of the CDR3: TGCGCCAGCAGCATAATAGCGGGTAGGAACAATGAGCAGTTCTTC. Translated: CASSIIAGRNNEQFF.

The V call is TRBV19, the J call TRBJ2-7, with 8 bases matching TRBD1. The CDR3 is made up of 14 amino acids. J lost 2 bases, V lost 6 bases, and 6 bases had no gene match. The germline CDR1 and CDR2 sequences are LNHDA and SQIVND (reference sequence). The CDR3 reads CASRANRGTYEQYF. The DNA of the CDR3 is TGTGCCAGTAGGGCCAACAGGGGGACCTACGAGCAGTACTTC.

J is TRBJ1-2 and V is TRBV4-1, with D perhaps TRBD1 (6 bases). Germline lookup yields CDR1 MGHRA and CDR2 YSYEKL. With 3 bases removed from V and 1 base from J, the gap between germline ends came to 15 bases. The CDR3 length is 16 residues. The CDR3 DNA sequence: TGCGCCAGCAGCCAGTCTCCAGGGGTCAGTAACTATGGCTACACCTTC. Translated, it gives CASSQSPGVSNYGYTF.

The CDR3 spells CASSSNTDTQYF. The CDR3 nucleotides are TGCGCCAGCAGCTCCAACACAGATACGCAGTATTTT. The chain joins TRBV5-1 to TRBJ2-3, with D uncertain. This CDR3 contains 12 residues. V was pared by 3 bases and J by 2 bases, with 4 bases between. CDR1 SGHRS and CDR2 YFSETQ come from the germline V gene.

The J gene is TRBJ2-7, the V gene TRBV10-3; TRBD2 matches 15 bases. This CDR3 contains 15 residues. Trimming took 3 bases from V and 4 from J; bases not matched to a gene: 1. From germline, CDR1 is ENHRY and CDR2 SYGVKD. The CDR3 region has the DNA TGTGCCATCAGTGAAGGGACTAGCGGGGGGTACGAGCAGTACTTC. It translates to CAISEGTSGGYEQYF.